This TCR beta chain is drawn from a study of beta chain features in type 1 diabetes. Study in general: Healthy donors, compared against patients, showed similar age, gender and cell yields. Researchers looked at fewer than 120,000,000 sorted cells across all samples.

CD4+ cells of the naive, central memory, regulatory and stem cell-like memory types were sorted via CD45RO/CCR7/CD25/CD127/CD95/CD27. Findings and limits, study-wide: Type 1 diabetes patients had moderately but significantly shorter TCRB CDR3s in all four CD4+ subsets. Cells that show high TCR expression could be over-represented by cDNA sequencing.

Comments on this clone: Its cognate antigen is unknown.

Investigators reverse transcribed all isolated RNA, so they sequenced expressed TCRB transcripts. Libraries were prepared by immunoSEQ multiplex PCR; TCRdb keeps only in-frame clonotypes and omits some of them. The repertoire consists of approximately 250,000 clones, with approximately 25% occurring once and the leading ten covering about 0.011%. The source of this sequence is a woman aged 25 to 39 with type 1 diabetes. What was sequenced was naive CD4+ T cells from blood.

The CDR3 region has the DNA TGTGCCAGCAGCTCAGGGGGCTGGGATACGCAGTATTTT. It is translated as CASSSGGWDTQYF. V gene TRBV5-6 combines with J gene TRBJ2-3, with 8 bases that match TRBD1. CDR1 is SGHDT and CDR2 is YYEEEE in the germline V gene. CDR3 size: 13 residues. The V and J ends lost 3 bases and 6 bases, in that order; junction bases with no gene match: 3.